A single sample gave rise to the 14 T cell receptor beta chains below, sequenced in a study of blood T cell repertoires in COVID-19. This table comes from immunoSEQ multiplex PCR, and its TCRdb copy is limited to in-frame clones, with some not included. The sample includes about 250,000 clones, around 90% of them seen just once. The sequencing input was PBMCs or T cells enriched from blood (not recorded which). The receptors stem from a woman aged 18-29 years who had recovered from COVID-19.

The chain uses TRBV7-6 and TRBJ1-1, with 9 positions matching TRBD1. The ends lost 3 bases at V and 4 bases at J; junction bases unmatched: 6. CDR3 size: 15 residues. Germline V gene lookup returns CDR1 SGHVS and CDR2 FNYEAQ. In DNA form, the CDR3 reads TGTGCCAGCAGCTTGCAACAGGGGGCGCGCACTGAAGCTTTCTTT. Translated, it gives CASSLQQGARTEAFF.

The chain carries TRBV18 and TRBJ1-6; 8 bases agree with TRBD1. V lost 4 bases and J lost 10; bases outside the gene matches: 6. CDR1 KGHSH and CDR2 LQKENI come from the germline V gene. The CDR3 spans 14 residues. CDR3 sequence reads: CASSLTGVRSPLHF. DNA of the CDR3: TGTGCCAGCTCACTGACAGGGGTGAGGTCACCCCTCCACTTT.

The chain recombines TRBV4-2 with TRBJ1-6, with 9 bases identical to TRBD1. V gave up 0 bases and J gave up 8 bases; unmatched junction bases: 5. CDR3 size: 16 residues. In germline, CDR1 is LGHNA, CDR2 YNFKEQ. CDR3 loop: CASSQEGWDRDSPLHF. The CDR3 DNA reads TGTGCCAGCAGCCAAGAAGGTTGGGACAGGGATTCACCCCTCCACTTT.

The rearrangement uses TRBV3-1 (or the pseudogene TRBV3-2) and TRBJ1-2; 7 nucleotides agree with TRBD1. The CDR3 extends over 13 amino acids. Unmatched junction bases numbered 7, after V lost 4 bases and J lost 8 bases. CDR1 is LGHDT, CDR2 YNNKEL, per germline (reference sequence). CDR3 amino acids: CASSPDREGGYTF. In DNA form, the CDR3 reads TGTGCCAGCAGCCCCGACAGGGAAGGCGGCTACACCTTC.

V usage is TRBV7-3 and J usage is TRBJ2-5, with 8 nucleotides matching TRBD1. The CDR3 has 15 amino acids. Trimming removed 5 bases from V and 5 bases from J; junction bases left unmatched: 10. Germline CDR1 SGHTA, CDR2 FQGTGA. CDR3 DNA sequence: TGTGCCAGCAGCCAAATAGGACAGGGACGGGAGACCCAGTACTTC. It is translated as CASSQIGQGRETQYF.

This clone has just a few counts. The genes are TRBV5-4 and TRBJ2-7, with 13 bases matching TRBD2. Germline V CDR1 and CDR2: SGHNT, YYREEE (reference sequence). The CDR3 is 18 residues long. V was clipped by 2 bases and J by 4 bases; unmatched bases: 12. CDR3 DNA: TGTGCCAGCAGCTTAGCACCCGGGACTAGCGGGAAACTGTACGAGCAGTACTTC. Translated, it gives CASSLAPGTSGKLYEQYF.

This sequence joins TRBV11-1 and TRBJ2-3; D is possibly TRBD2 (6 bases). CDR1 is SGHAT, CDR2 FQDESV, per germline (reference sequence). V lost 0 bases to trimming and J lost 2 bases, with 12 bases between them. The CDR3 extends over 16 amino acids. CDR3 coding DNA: TGTGCCAGCAGCTTAGCTAGCGGAGGGGCCACAGATACGCAGTATTTT. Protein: CASSLASGGATDTQYF.

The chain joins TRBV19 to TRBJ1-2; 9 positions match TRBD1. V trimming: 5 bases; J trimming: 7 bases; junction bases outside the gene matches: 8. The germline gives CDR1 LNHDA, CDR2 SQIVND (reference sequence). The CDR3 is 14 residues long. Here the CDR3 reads CASSPDRGWGGYTF. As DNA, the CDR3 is TGTGCCAGTAGTCCCGACAGGGGGTGGGGTGGCTACACCTTC.

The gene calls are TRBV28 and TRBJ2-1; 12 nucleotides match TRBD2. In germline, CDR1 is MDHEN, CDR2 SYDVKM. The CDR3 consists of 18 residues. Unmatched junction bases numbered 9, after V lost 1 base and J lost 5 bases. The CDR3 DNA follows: TGTGCCAGCAGTTTATACTCTAGCGGGAGGGGCCGTAACAATGAGCAGTTCTTC. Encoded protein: CASSLYSSGRGRNNEQFF. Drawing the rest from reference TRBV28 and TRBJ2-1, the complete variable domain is DVKVTQSSRYLVKRTGEKVFLECVQDMDHENMFWYRQDPGLGLRLIYFSYDVKMKEKGDIPEGYSVSREKKERFSLILESASTNQTSMYLCASSLYSSGRGRNNEQFFGPGTRLTVL.

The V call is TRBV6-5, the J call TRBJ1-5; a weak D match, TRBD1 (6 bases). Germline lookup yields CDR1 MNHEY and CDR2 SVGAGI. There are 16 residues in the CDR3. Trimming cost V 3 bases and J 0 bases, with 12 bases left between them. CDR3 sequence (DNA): TGTGCCAGCAGTTATTTTGACAGGTATAGCAATCAGCCCCAGCATTTT. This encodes CASSYFDRYSNQPQHF.

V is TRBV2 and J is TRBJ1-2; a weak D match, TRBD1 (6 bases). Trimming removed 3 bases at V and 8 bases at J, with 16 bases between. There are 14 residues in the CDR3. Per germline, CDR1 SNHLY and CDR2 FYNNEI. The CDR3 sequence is CASSEESGVYGYTF. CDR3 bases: TGTGCCAGCAGTGAGGAGTCAGGGGTATACGGCTACACCTTC. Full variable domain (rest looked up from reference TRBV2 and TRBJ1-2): EPEVTQTPSHQVTQMGQEVILRCVPISNHLYFYWYRQILGQKVEFLVSFYNNEISEKSEIFDDQFSVERPDGSNFTLKIRSTKLEDSAMYFCASSEESGVYGYTFGSGTRLTVV.

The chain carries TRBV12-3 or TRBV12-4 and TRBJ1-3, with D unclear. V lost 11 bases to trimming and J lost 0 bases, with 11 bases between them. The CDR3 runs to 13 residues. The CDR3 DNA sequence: TGTGCCCGAGGCAGCCGCTCTGGAAACACCATATATTTT. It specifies CARGSRSGNTIYF.

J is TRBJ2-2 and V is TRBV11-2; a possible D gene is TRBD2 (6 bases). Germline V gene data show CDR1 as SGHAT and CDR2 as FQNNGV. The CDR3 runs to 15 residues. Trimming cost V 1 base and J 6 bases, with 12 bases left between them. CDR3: CASSLVSGDSGELFF. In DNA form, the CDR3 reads TGTGCCAGCAGCTTAGTATCGGGAGATTCCGGGGAGCTGTTTTTT.

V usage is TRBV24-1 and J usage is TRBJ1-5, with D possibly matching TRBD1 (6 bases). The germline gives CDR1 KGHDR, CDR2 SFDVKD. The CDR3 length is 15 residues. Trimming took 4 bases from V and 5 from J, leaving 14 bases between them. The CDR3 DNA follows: TGTGCCACCAGTGAGACAGGATTGGGTCATCAGCCCCAGCATTTT. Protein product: CATSETGLGHQPQHF.